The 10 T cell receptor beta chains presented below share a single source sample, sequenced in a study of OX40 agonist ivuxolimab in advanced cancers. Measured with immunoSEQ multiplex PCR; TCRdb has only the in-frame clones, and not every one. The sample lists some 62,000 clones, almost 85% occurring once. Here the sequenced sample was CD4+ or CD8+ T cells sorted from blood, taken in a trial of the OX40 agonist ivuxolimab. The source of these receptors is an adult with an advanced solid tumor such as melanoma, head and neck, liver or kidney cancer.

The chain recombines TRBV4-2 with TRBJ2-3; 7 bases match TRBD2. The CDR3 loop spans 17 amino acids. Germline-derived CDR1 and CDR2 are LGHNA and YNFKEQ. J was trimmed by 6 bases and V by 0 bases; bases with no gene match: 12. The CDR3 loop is CASSQDLPAGRADTQYF. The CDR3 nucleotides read TGTGCCAGCAGCCAAGATCTACCAGCGGGAAGAGCCGATACGCAGTATTTT.

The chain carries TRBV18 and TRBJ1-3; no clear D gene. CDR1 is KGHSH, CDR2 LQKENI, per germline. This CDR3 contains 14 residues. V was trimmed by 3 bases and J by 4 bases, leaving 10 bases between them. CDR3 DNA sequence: TGTGCCAGCTCACCGGACCGGGAGGGAAACACCATATATTTT. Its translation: CASSPDREGNTIYF.

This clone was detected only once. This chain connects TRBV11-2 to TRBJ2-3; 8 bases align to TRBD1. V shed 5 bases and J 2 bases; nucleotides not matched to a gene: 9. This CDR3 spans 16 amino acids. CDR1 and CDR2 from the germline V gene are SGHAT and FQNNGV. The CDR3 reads CASSTRGHLATDTQYF. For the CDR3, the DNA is TGTGCCAGCAGCACCAGGGGGCACCTCGCCACAGATACGCAGTATTTT.

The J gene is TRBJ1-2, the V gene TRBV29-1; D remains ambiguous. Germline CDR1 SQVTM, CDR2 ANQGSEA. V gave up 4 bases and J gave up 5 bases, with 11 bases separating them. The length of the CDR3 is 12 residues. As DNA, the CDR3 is TGCAGCGTTGTGGTAATAAAATATGGCTACACCTTC. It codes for CSVVVIKYGYTF.

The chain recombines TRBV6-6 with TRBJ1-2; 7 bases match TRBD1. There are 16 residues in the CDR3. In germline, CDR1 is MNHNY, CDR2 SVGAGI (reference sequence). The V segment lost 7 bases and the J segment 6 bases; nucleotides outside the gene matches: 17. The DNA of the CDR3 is TGTGCCAGCATCCTTACTCGTCCCGCCAGGGGGGATGGCTACACCTTC. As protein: CASILTRPARGDGYTF.

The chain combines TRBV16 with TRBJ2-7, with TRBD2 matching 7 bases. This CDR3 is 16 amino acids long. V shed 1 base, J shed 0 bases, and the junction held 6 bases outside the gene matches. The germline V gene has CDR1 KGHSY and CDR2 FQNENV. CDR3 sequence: CASSQLPLADSYEQYF. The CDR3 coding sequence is TGTGCCAGCAGCCAATTACCCCTAGCGGACTCCTACGAGCAGTACTTC.

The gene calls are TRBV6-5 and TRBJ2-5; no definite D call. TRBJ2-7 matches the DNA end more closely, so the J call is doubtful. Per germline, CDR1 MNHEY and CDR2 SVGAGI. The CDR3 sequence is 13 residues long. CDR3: CASSPRSYYEQYF. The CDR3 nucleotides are TGTGCCAGCAGTCCTCGGTCCTACTACGAGCAGTACTTC.

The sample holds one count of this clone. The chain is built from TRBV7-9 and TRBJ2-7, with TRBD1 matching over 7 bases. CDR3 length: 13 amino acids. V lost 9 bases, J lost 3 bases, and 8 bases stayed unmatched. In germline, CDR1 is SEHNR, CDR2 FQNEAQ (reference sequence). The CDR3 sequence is CASKRQGSYEQYF. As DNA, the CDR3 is TGTGCCAGTAAACGACAGGGTAGCTACGAGCAGTACTTC.

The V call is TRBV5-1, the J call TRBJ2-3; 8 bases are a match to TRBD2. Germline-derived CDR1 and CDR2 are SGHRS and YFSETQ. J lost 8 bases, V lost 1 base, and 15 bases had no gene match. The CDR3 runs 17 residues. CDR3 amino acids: CASSLLSAGDGLGTQYF. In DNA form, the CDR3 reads TGCGCCAGCAGCTTGTTATCAGCGGGAGACGGACTCGGTACGCAGTATTTT.

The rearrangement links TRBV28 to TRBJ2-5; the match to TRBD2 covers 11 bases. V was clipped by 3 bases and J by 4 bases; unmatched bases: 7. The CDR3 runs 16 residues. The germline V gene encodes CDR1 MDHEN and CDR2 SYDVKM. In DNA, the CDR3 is TGTGCCAGCAGTTTCTCACTAGCGGGGGCCCTAGAGACCCAGTACTTC. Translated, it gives CASSFSLAGALETQYF.